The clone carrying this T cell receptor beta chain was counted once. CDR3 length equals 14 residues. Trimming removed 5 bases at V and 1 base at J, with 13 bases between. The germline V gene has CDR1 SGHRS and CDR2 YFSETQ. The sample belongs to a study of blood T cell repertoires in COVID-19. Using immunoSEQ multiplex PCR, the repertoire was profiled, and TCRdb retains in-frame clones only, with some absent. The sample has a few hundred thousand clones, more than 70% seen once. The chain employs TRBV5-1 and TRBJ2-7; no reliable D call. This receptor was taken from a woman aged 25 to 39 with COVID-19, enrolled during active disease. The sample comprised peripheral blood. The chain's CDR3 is CASSTALSSYEQYF. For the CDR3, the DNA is TGCGCCAGCAGTACCGCACTCTCGTCCTACGAGCAGTACTTC.